Listed below are T cell receptor beta chains from one sample, sequenced in a study of cytomegalovirus exposure and HLA in healthy donors. Clones were read by immunoSEQ multiplex PCR, and TCRdb kept only the in-frame ones, dropping some. The sample carries around 130,000 clones, 65% to 80% recorded once. Material: PBMCs. These receptors were taken from a woman between 40 and 50 years old in good health and CMV-seronegative. Both conserved end residues are part of each CDR3. The order of the fields is J gene, CDR3 length, V gene, CDR3 protein.

TRBJ2-3	14	TRBV2	CASRDRVSTDTQYF
TRBJ1-1	15	TRBV19	CASSMLLDMNTEAFF
TRBJ1-2	13	TRBV28	CASSLVQGYGYTF
TRBJ1-2	17	TRBV9	CASSVRGPGQDVDGYTF
TRBJ2-4	14	TRBV27	CASRKLAGKNIQYF
TRBJ1-5	15	TRBV5-6	CASSLYRYSNQPQHF
TRBJ2-7	15	TRBV7-8	CASSPRTGQPYEQYF
TRBJ2-1	14	TRBV9	CASSVVLSGGEQFF
TRBJ1-1	13	TRBV7-7	CASSSDWNTEAFF
TRBJ2-7	13	TRBV27	CASSRQGEYEQYF
TRBJ2-5	13	TRBV9	CASNGGGLETQYF
TRBJ2-1	15	TRBV7-9	CASSLANQGADEQFF